Shown below are 28 T cell receptor beta chains from a single sample sequenced in a study of blood T cell repertoires in COVID-19. Profiled with immunoSEQ multiplex PCR; TCRdb holds only in-frame clones, not every one. The sample carries tens of thousands of clones, 75% to 85% recorded once. Sequencing used peripheral blood. The receptors were gathered from a man aged 40-49 years with acute or convalescent COVID-19.

The V call is TRBV19, the J call TRBJ1-2, with D maybe TRBD1 (5 bases). Germline lookup yields CDR1 LNHDA and CDR2 SQIVND (reference sequence). The CDR3 has 15 amino acids. V lost 7 bases, J lost 4 bases, and 19 bases lay in between. The CDR3 loop is CASKIDRRDPYGYTF. The CDR3 nucleotides read TGTGCCAGTAAGATTGACAGACGTGATCCCTATGGCTACACCTTC.

This clone showed up just once. The rearrangement uses TRBV30 and TRBJ1-2; the D gene is possibly TRBD1 (6 bases). Per the germline V gene, CDR1 is GTSNPN and CDR2 is SVGIG (reference sequence). Trimming removed 4 bases at V and 3 bases at J, with 9 bases between. The CDR3 runs 12 residues. CDR3 DNA sequence: TGTGCCTGGACGGACAGATACTATGGCTACACCTTC. The encoded protein is CAWTDRYYGYTF. Full variable domain (remainder filled in from reference TRBV30 and TRBJ1-2): SQTIHQWPATLVQPVGSPLSLECTVEGTSNPNLYWYRQAAGRGLQLLFYSVGIGQISSEVPQNLSASRPQDRQFILSSKKLLLSDSGFYLCAWTDRYYGYTFGSGTRLTVV.

This chain joins TRBV14 and TRBJ1-5; D not certain. The CDR3 covers 18 residues. Germline CDR1 is SGHDN and CDR2 is FVKESK. The germline V and J ends were trimmed by 0 bases and 0 bases, with 15 bases remaining between them. CDR3 amino acids: CASSQDASEGYSNQPQHF. DNA of the CDR3: TGTGCCAGCAGCCAAGATGCGAGTGAGGGTTATAGCAATCAGCCCCAGCATTTT.

The chain carries TRBV4-2 and TRBJ2-1, with TRBD1 matching 11 bases. The V and J ends lost 4 bases and 9 bases, in that order; junction bases with no gene match: 5. Germline V gene lookup returns CDR1 LGHNA and CDR2 YNFKEQ. The CDR3 has 14 amino acids. CDR3 region: CASSLRTGGSEQFF. DNA of the CDR3: TGTGCCAGCAGCCTTCGGACAGGGGGCAGTGAGCAGTTCTTC.

V gene TRBV11-3 combines with J gene TRBJ2-5; D ambiguous. The CDR3 totals 14 residues. V was shortened by 0 bases and J by 4 bases, with 9 bases between the two germline ends. In germline, CDR1 is SGHNT, CDR2 YENEEA. The CDR3 here is CASSLDDGGETQYF. The CDR3 nucleotides are TGTGCCAGCAGCTTAGATGATGGCGGAGAGACCCAGTACTTC.

The chain employs TRBV18 and TRBJ1-3; 7 nucleotides agree with TRBD1. The CDR3 contains 13 residues. The trim removed 4 bases at V and 3 bases at J, leaving 0 bases unmatched. Germline CDR1 is KGHSH and CDR2 is LQKENI. The CDR3 is CASSRDSGNTIYF. The CDR3 bases are TGTGCCAGCTCACGGGACAGTGGAAACACCATATATTTT.

The chain combines TRBV6-5 with TRBJ2-3; TRBD2 aligns across 8 bases. The junction had 6 bases not matched to a gene; V was cut back by 5 bases and J by 2 bases. The CDR3 length is 15 residues. CDR1 and CDR2 from the germline V gene are MNHEY and SVGAGI. CDR3 amino acids: CASSTRGGYTDTQYF. Here the CDR3 DNA reads TGTGCCAGCAGTACCCGGGGGGGGTACACAGATACGCAGTATTTT.

Here the CDR3 DNA reads TGCGCCAGCGGGAACGGGGGGTTTTACAATGAGCAGTTCTTC. Translating gives CASGNGGFYNEQFF. The V gene is TRBV5-1, the J gene TRBJ2-1; 7 nucleotides match TRBD2. This CDR3 spans 14 amino acids. The junction had 8 bases not matched to a gene; V was cut back by 7 bases and J by 4 bases. CDR1 SGHRS and CDR2 YFSETQ come from the germline V gene.

The chain carries TRBV5-1 and TRBJ2-5, with D possibly being TRBD2 (7 bases). CDR1 is SGHRS and CDR2 is YFSETQ in the germline V gene. The V and J ends lost 9 bases and 5 bases respectively, with 17 bases between them. The length of the CDR3 is 13 residues. The CDR3 nucleotides read TGCGCCACCCGCGGGGGCAGTGCGGAGACCCAGTACTTC. Protein product: CATRGGSAETQYF.

For the CDR3, the DNA is TGCGCCAGCAGCCAGGGACAAAACACTGAAGCTTTCTTT. It codes for CASSQGQNTEAFF. This chain uses TRBV5-1 with TRBJ1-1; D perhaps matches TRBD1 (6 bases). The CDR3 sequence is 13 residues long. The germline V gene has CDR1 SGHRS and CDR2 YFSETQ. Trimming removed 4 bases from V and 2 bases from J, with 9 bases in between.

The gene calls are TRBV11-3 and TRBJ1-1, with TRBD1 as a possible D gene (6 bases). This CDR3 contains 14 residues. Looked up from germline, CDR1 is SGHNT and CDR2 is YENEEA. Trimming cost V 1 base and J 5 bases, with 11 bases left between them. The CDR3 region has the DNA TGTGCCAGCAGCTTAGGAGGAACAGGGACTGAAGCTTTCTTT. Amino acid sequence: CASSLGGTGTEAFF.

The rearrangement joins TRBV18 to TRBJ1-2; D unresolved. Germline lookup yields CDR1 KGHSH and CDR2 LQKENI. The CDR3 extends over 14 amino acids. V gave up 5 bases and J gave up 2 bases, with 12 bases separating them. The CDR3 reads CASSTVFANYGYTF. The CDR3 region has the DNA TGTGCCAGCTCAACAGTTTTTGCGAACTATGGCTACACCTTC.

The rearrangement uses TRBV5-1 and TRBJ1-4, with TRBD1 as a possible D gene (6 bases). This CDR3 region has 16 residues. The germline CDR1 and CDR2 sequences are SGHRS and YFSETQ. Trimming shortened V by 4 bases and J by 8 bases, and 21 bases separated the two germline ends. CDR3 sequence (DNA): TGCGCCAGCAGCCTGGGTACAGGGTCCAAAGGGGAAAAACTGTTTTTT. Translated: CASSLGTGSKGEKLFF.

This chain connects TRBV19 to TRBJ1-1, with D perhaps TRBD1 (5 bases). Germline lookup yields CDR1 LNHDA and CDR2 SQIVND (reference sequence). The V end was cut by 4 bases, the J end by 8 bases, with 11 bases between. The CDR3 spans 12 residues. For the CDR3, the DNA is TGTGCCAGTAGTAAGCCTAGGGGCGAAGCTTTCTTT. Its translation: CASSKPRGEAFF.

The chain employs TRBV10-3 and TRBJ1-2; tentatively, D is TRBD1 (5 bases). The V and J ends lost 6 bases and 4 bases respectively, with 18 bases between them. Germline V gives CDR1 ENHRY, CDR2 SYGVKD. The CDR3 covers 15 residues. DNA of the CDR3: TGTGCCATCAGCTCCCGGGTCGGGGGAACCTATGGCTACACCTTC. This gives the protein CAISSRVGGTYGYTF.

CDR3 amino acids: CASSPKNTEAFF. Here the CDR3 DNA reads TGTGCCAGCAGCCCCAAGAACACTGAAGCTTTCTTT. The chain links TRBV7-9 to TRBJ1-1, with unresolved D. The CDR3 loop spans 12 amino acids. The V end was cut by 5 bases, the J end by 1 base, with 5 bases between. Per the germline V gene, CDR1 is SEHNR and CDR2 is FQNEAQ (reference sequence).

The V gene is TRBV27, the J gene TRBJ1-1; perhaps TRBD1 as D (5 bases). Germline-derived CDR1 and CDR2 are MNHEY and SMNVEV (reference sequence). This CDR3 is 16 amino acids long. The V and J ends lost 5 bases and 4 bases respectively, with 20 bases between them. As DNA, the CDR3 is TGTGCCAGCAGTCCTCGAGAGATAGTTCAGGGCACTGAAGCTTTCTTT. This encodes CASSPREIVQGTEAFF.

V usage is TRBV9 and J usage is TRBJ1-2; no firm D call. CDR3 length: 15 amino acids. Germline-derived CDR1 and CDR2 are SGDLS and YYNGEE. V was shortened by 0 bases and J by 1 base, with 10 bases between the two germline ends. This chain's CDR3 is CASSVGGNLNYGYTF. The CDR3 bases are TGTGCCAGCAGCGTAGGAGGGAATCTTAACTATGGCTACACCTTC.

The chain links TRBV19 to TRBJ2-1; 9 bases are a match to TRBD2. The CDR3 consists of 15 residues. V lost 7 bases, J lost 6 bases, and 10 bases stayed unmatched. Germline CDR1 LNHDA, CDR2 SQIVND (reference sequence). CDR3 coding DNA: TGTGCCAGTACTTTGGCGGGGGGGCGCAGCAATGAGCAGTTCTTC. It yields the protein CASTLAGGRSNEQFF.

This clone was observed a single time. The chain uses TRBV5-1 and TRBJ2-1; D gene unclear. This CDR3 contains 12 residues. The V gene lost 5 bases and the J gene lost 6 bases, with 9 bases spanning the gap. Per germline, CDR1 SGHRS and CDR2 YFSETQ. CDR3 sequence (DNA): TGCGCCAGCAGTCCCCCGAGCAATGAGCAGTTCTTC. Its protein product is CASSPPSNEQFF.

The genes are TRBV10-1 and TRBJ1-1, with TRBD1 matching over 10 bases. Germline loops: CDR1 WNHNN, CDR2 SYGVQD (reference sequence). The CDR3 contains 16 residues. V trimming: 4 bases; J trimming: 3 bases; junction bases outside the gene matches: 8. The CDR3: CASSALPGQGHTEAFF. CDR3 DNA: TGCGCCAGCAGTGCCCTCCCGGGACAGGGGCACACTGAAGCTTTCTTT.

This chain joins TRBV7-2 and TRBJ1-5; no firm D call. This CDR3 spans 13 amino acids. V lost 1 base and J 9 bases, leaving 10 bases between the germline ends. Germline assignment: CDR1 SGHTA and CDR2 FQGNSA. The CDR3 region has the DNA TGTGCCAGCAGCTTAGAGCTCCGAGGGCCCCAGCATTTT. Protein: CASSLELRGPQHF.

The rearrangement joins TRBV9 to TRBJ1-1; D not certain. Per germline, CDR1 SGDLS and CDR2 YYNGEE. Deletions cut 2 bases from V and 2 bases from J, with 10 bases between. The CDR3 totals 14 residues. In DNA form, the CDR3 reads TGTGCCAGCAGCGTCGATACAAGAAACACTGAAGCTTTCTTT. This translates into CASSVDTRNTEAFF.

V gene TRBV11-2 combines with J gene TRBJ1-1; tentatively, D is TRBD1 (5 bases). Trimming left V 2 bases short and J 4 bases short, with 14 bases between. Germline CDR1 is SGHAT and CDR2 is FQNNGV. The CDR3 is made up of 15 amino acids. Here the CDR3 reads CASSLMGRVGTEAFF. CDR3 bases: TGTGCCAGCAGCTTAATGGGCAGGGTTGGCACTGAAGCTTTCTTT.

This rearrangement joins TRBV11-2 to TRBJ2-1; 9 bases agree with TRBD2. The CDR3 extends over 15 amino acids. Trimming took 5 bases from V and 4 from J; bases not matched to a gene: 6. Germline V gene sequence: CDR1 SGHAT, CDR2 FQNNGV. Here the CDR3 DNA reads TGTGCCAGCAGCCCCCGGCTAGCGGGGTACAATGAGCAGTTCTTC. Protein sequence: CASSPRLAGYNEQFF.

The chain employs TRBV5-1 and TRBJ2-2; possibly TRBD2 for D (6 bases). The CDR3 is made up of 15 amino acids. V was shortened by 3 bases and J by 2 bases, with 11 bases between the two germline ends. Per the germline V gene, CDR1 is SGHRS and CDR2 is YFSETQ. The DNA of the CDR3 is TGCGCCAGCAGCTCGGGACTTTATAACACCGGGGAGCTGTTTTTT. Protein: CASSSGLYNTGELFF.

This chain joins TRBV7-8 and TRBJ1-5; no definite D call. V was clipped by 2 bases and J by 9 bases, with 20 bases between them. CDR3 length: 16 amino acids. Germline CDR1 reads SGHVS; CDR2 reads FQNEAQ. CDR3 coding DNA: TGTGCCAGCAGCTTAAGCGGTCTGCAATCCGGGAGGCCCCAGCATTTT. Residues: CASSLSGLQSGRPQHF.

The chain recombines TRBV7-2 with TRBJ2-7, with 8 bases aligning to TRBD2. V was pared by 5 bases and J by 2 bases, with 5 bases of the junction left unmatched. The CDR3 contains 14 residues. Looked up from germline, CDR1 is SGHTA and CDR2 is FQGNSA. The DNA of the CDR3 is TGTGCCAGCAGCCTCGGGGGGGAAGCCTACGAGCAGTACTTC. Encoded protein: CASSLGGEAYEQYF.